One sample yielded the 2 T cell receptor beta chains listed below, sequenced in a study of cytomegalovirus exposure and HLA in healthy donors. This table comes from immunoSEQ multiplex PCR, and its TCRdb copy is limited to in-frame clones, with some not included. The sample lists more than 60,000 clones, nearly 96% occurring once. Material: PBMCs. These receptors were taken from a woman younger than 35 in good health and CMV-seropositive.

V and J are TRBV7-2 and TRBJ2-5; weak D call: TRBD2 (6 bases). Germline CDR1 and CDR2: SGHTA and FQGNSA. This CDR3 contains 12 residues. Trimming left V 5 bases short and J 3 bases short, with 7 bases between. The CDR3 DNA is TGTGCCAGCAGCCGCGGGAAAGAGACCCAGTACTTC. Amino acids: CASSRGKETQYF.

This sequence joins TRBV14 and TRBJ2-1; no clear D. V was shortened by 1 base and J by 9 bases, with 13 bases between the two germline ends. Per germline, CDR1 SGHDN and CDR2 FVKESK. The CDR3 runs 14 residues. The CDR3 loop reads CASSQGKIWSEQFF. CDR3 DNA: TGTGCCAGCAGCCAAGGAAAGATCTGGAGTGAGCAGTTCTTC.